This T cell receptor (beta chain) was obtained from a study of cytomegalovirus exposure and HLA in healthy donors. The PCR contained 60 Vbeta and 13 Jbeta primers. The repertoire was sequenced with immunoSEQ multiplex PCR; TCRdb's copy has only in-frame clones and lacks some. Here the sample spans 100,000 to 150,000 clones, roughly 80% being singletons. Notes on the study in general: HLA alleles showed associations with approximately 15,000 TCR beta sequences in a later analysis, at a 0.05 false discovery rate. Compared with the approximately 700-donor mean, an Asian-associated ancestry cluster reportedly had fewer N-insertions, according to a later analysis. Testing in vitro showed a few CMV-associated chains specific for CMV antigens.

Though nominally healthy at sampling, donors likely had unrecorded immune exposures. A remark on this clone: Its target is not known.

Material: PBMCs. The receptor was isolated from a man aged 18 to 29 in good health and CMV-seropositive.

In nucleotides, the CDR3 is TGTGCCAGCAGCTCTCCTAGCACAGATACGCTAGCGGGGCCTCAGACCCAGTACTTC. It codes for CASSSPSTDTLAGPQTQYF. This chain uses TRBV7-6 with TRBJ2-5, with TRBD2 identical over 9 bases. The germline V gene encodes CDR1 SGHVS and CDR2 FNYEAQ. The CDR3 contains 19 residues. V shed 4 bases, J shed 6 bases, and the junction held 21 bases outside the gene matches.